The sequence of this TCR beta chain was determined in a study of shared clonotypes between healthy human individuals. Deep level was the assay's run setting. The authors sequenced unsorted PBMC DNA on ten immunoSEQ deep assay plates. How the authors handled the data: ImmunoSEQ supplied junction-only sequences lacking quality scores, so filtering was different. Generated by immunoSEQ multiplex PCR, the TCRdb table keeps only in-frame clones and is missing some. V, J and clone size were drawn from that table, and D and trimming were deduced from the DNA. The data contain more than 450,000 clones, around 74% of them seen just once; the ten biggest clones take up 10% to 15%. Every donor was a Caucasian adult from Nashville, Tennessee. The CDR3 runs to 16 residues. V was clipped by 1 base and J by 0 bases, with 10 bases between them. The germline V gene encodes CDR1 SEHNR and CDR2 FQNEAQ (reference sequence).

This chain links TRBV7-9 with TRBJ2-1; D is uncertain. The source is a woman between 35 and 50 years old in good health. Some clones in this sample may be carry-over from other donors' samples. Material: PBMCs. CDR3 coding DNA: TGTGCCAGCAGCTTAGTCCCGGATAGCTCCTACAATGAGCAGTTCTTC. It specifies CASSLVPDSSYNEQFF.